This is a list of T cell receptor beta chains from one sample in a study of cytomegalovirus exposure and HLA in healthy donors. Produced via immunoSEQ multiplex PCR; TCRdb's table is partial and in-frame only. The sample includes 120,000 or so clones, over 65% of them seen just once. Sequencing was performed on PBMCs. These receptors came from a woman between 40 and 55 years old in good health and CMV-seropositive. Each CDR3 is given with its conserved first and last residue. A D gene is named only where the DNA matches it firmly. Some rows have no size entry. The others give once, few or many, or a class for an expanded clone.

clone_size	d_call	v_call	j_call	cdr3_aa	cdr3_nt
NA	NA	TRBV5-1	TRBJ2-5	CASSLALEEYQETQYF	TGCGCCAGCAGCTTGGCCTTAGAAGAGTACCAAGAGACCCAGTACTTC
NA	NA	TRBV5-1	TRBJ2-1	CVSSLGIGTHNEQFF	TGCGTCAGCAGCTTGGGGATCGGGACTCACAATGAGCAGTTCTTC
NA	NA	TRBV7-7	TRBJ2-7	CASSSVRGIFCYEQYF	TGTGCTAGCAGCTCGGTTCGGGGGATTTTTTGCTACGAGCAGTACTTC
NA	NA	TRBV5-1	TRBJ1-1	CASSLGEVVNTEAFF	TGCGCCAGCAGCTTGGGCGAGGTGGTGAACACTGAAGCTTTCTTT
once	TRBD2	TRBV7-9	TRBJ2-1	CASSPTSGRVNEQFF	TGTGCCAGCAGCCCGACTAGCGGGAGGGTCAATGAGCAGTTCTTC
NA	NA	TRBV5-1	TRBJ1-6	CASSIGQDSPLHF	TGCGCCAGCTCCATAGGACAAGATTCACCCCTCCACTTT
NA	NA	TRBV18	TRBJ1-5	CASSRGGGEGNQPQHF	TGTGCCAGCTCCCGGGGAGGAGGGGAAGGTAATCAGCCCCAGCATTTT
once	TRBD2	TRBV4-2	TRBJ2-7	CASSQGGLAGYEQYF	TGTGCCAGCAGCCAAGGGGGACTAGCGGGATACGAGCAGTACTTC
few	TRBD1	TRBV5-5	TRBJ2-3	CASSQTGSTDTQYF	TGTGCCAGCAGCCAGACAGGGTCAACAGATACGCAGTATTTT
NA	NA	TRBV7-9	TRBJ2-1	CASSPGIAEVGEQFF	TGTGCCAGCAGCCCAGGGATAGCTGAGGTTGGGGAGCAGTTCTTC
NA	NA	TRBV25-1	TRBJ1-1	CASGTPPPRGNTEAFF	TGTGCCAGCGGCACCCCACCTCCTCGAGGGAACACTGAAGCTTTCTTT
NA	NA	TRBV6-5	TRBJ1-1	CASSYSVSGDRAFF	TGTGCCAGCAGTTACTCGGTCTCCGGAGACAGGGCTTTCTTT
NA	TRBD2	TRBV5-1	TRBJ2-3	CASSLAWRGGLDTQYF	TGCGCCAGCAGCTTGGCCTGGCGGGGGGGCCTTGATACGCAGTATTTT
NA	TRBD1	TRBV25-1	TRBJ1-2	CASSETGEGGYTF	TGTGCCAGCAGTGAGACAGGGGAAGGTGGCTACACCTTC
few	NA	TRBV4-2	TRBJ1-1	CASSQVRPTQGLLNTEAFF	TGTGCCAGCAGCCAAGTGAGGCCTACCCAAGGCCTTCTGAACACTGAAGCTTTCTTT
NA	TRBD1	TRBV9	TRBJ2-2	CASSAGQGTGELFF	TGTGCCAGCAGCGCTGGACAGGGAACCGGGGAGCTGTTTTTT
NA	NA	TRBV29-1	TRBJ1-1	CSVGTGVF	TGCAGCGTTGGGACGGGAGTCTTT
few	NA	TRBV2	TRBJ1-4	CASSPDTAREKLFF	TGTGCCAGCAGCCCGGACACCGCTAGAGAAAAACTGTTTTTT
NA	TRBD2	TRBV5-1	TRBJ2-5	CASSSGGGSGETQYF	TGCGCCAGCAGCTCTGGGGGGGGGTCTGGAGAGACCCAGTACTTC
few	NA	TRBV6-5	TRBJ2-7	CASTSSGTSYEQYF	TGTGCCAGCACCTCCAGCGGGACATCTTACGAGCAGTACTTC
NA	NA	TRBV6-4	TRBJ1-2	CASSDSSAGIYGYTF	TGTGCCAGCAGTGACTCGAGCGCTGGTATCTATGGCTACACCTTC
NA	TRBD1	TRBV29-1	TRBJ2-4	CSVGTVWGAKNIQYF	TGCAGCGTCGGGACAGTCTGGGGGGCCAAAAACATTCAGTACTTC
NA	NA	TRBV19	TRBJ1-5	CASSSHGGQPQHF	TGTGCCAGTAGTTCCCACGGCGGGCAGCCCCAGCATTTT
NA	NA	TRBV18	TRBJ1-1	CASSPGPLGEDTEAFF	TGTGCCAGCTCACCCGGACCTCTTGGGGAGGACACTGAAGCTTTCTTT
few	NA	TRBV7-9	TRBJ2-2	CASSTPSEIGELFF	TGTGCCAGCAGCACTCCCTCCGAGATCGGGGAGCTGTTTTTT
NA	NA	TRBV5-1	TRBJ1-1	CASSFPGDDTEAFF	TGCGCCAGCAGCTTCCCTGGAGATGACACTGAAGCTTTCTTT
NA	TRBD1	TRBV28	TRBJ2-7	CASRYLGQGYEQYF	TGTGCCAGCAGATACTTGGGACAGGGGTACGAGCAGTACTTC
few	TRBD1	TRBV30	TRBJ1-2	CAWKPGQGAYGYTF	TGTGCCTGGAAACCGGGACAGGGAGCCTATGGCTACACCTTC
NA	NA	TRBV13	TRBJ1-2	CASRLISFYGYTF	TGTGCCAGCAGGCTAATTTCTTTCTATGGCTACACCTTC
NA	NA	TRBV19	TRBJ1-1	CASRGLTEAFF	TGTGCCAGTAGGGGGCTCACTGAAGCTTTCTTT
NA	TRBD1	TRBV4-1	TRBJ2-7	CASSQGTGTFFEQYF	TGCGCCAGCAGCCAAGGGACAGGGACTTTTTTCGAGCAGTACTTC
NA	TRBD2	TRBV6-6	TRBJ2-1	CASRKSGGENNEQFF	TGTGCCAGCAGAAAAAGCGGGGGGGAAAACAATGAGCAGTTCTTC
NA	NA	TRBV27	TRBJ1-5	CASSLSPPGNQPQHF	TGTGCCAGCAGTTTATCGCCCCCCGGTAATCAGCCCCAGCATTTT
NA	NA	TRBV28	TRBJ1-2	CASSFIDLGRSFYGYTF	TGTGCCAGCAGTTTTATTGATTTGGGCAGGTCTTTCTATGGCTACACCTTC
NA	TRBD1	TRBV5-1	TRBJ1-4	CASCRGTPTNEKLFF	TGCGCCAGCTGCAGGGGGACTCCAACTAATGAAAAACTGTTTTTT
NA	TRBD2	TRBV11-3	TRBJ2-1	CASSQTSGYNEQFF	TGTGCCAGCAGCCAGACTAGCGGCTACAATGAGCAGTTCTTC
NA	TRBD2	TRBV7-2	TRBJ2-1	CASSLEASGNLGEQFF	TGTGCCAGCAGCTTAGAGGCTAGCGGGAATTTGGGTGAGCAGTTCTTC
NA	NA	TRBV12-5	TRBJ2-1	CASGTGSSNEQFF	TGTGCTAGTGGGACGGGGTCGTCCAATGAGCAGTTCTTC
NA	TRBD2	TRBV7-9	TRBJ2-4	CASSSGRAVAKNIQYF	TGTGCCAGCAGTAGCGGGAGAGCTGTGGCCAAAAACATTCAGTACTTC
NA	TRBD1	TRBV15	TRBJ2-1	CATSRGGQGYNEQFF	TGTGCCACCAGCAGAGGGGGACAGGGCTACAATGAGCAGTTCTTC
few	TRBD2	TRBV28	TRBJ2-1	CASSTGLAPYNEQFF	TGTGCCAGCAGTACGGGACTAGCGCCGTACAATGAGCAGTTCTTC
NA	TRBD2	TRBV10-1	TRBJ2-3	CASSPGGGAFDTQYF	TGCGCCAGCAGTCCCGGGGGAGGGGCGTTTGATACGCAGTATTTT
NA	NA	TRBV5-1	TRBJ1-4	CASSWGSGSEKLFF	TGCGCCAGCAGCTGGGGAAGCGGGAGCGAAAAACTGTTTTTT
NA	NA	TRBV6-1	TRBJ2-5	CASSEIGGEGTQYF	TGTGCCAGCAGTGAAATAGGTGGAGAAGGGACCCAGTACTTC